One and the same sample provided the 25 T cell receptor beta chains below, sequenced in a study of CD8+CD57+ T cells in acquired aplastic anemia. TCR beta VDJ combinations and CDR3 sequences were profiled from genomic DNA. One entry per CDR3 protein results from TCRdb running MiXCR on the reads. The sample holds fewer than 45,000 distinct CDR3 sequences, around three quarters seen once. Material: sorted CD4+, CD8+, or CD8+CD57+ T cells (not recorded which) from PBMCs. The receptors come from a human donor in good health, serving as a control.

The CDR3 here is CASSWGGPLHF. CDR3 nucleotide sequence: TGTGCCAGCAGTTGGGGGGGGCCACTCCACTTT. The V and J genes are TRBV12-3 or TRBV12-4 and TRBJ1-6; perhaps TRBD1 as D (6 bases). Trimming pared 4 bases from V and 16 bases from J, leaving 11 bases between. The length of the CDR3 is 11 residues.

This clonotype was seen at least ten times. One base away lies a much larger clone, so this may be a sequencing read error. V usage is TRBV14 and J usage is TRBJ2-1; 8 bases align to TRBD1. CDR3 size: 14 residues. Germline V gene lookup returns CDR1 SGHDN and CDR2 FVKESK. The CDR3 bases are TGTGCCAGCAGCCAACGGACAGGGTACAATGGGCAGTTCTTC. The encoded protein is CASSQRTGYNGQFF.

This clonotype is judged medium-sized. The CDR3 here is CASNEQFF. The CDR3 nucleotides read TGTGCCAGCAATGAGCAGTTCTTC. The chain has TRBV2 and TRBJ2-1; unclear D gene. CDR1 is SNHLY, CDR2 FYNNEI, per germline. This CDR3 contains 8 residues. The V and J ends lost 7 bases and 8 bases respectively, with 0 bases between them.

This clonotype has ten or more counts. The CDR3 is CASTTPTAPRYNEQFF. The DNA for the CDR3 is TGTGCCAGCACAACCCCCACAGCGCCCCGATACAATGAGCAGTTCTTC. The rearrangement uses TRBV11-2 and TRBJ2-1; D unresolved. This CDR3 region has 16 residues. Trimming stripped 7 bases from V and 4 bases from J, with 20 bases between. Per germline, CDR1 SGHAT and CDR2 FQNNGV.

The CDR3 DNA follows: TGTGCCAGTAGTATAGCGCCCAAGACCTACGAGCAGTACTTC. Its translation is CASSIAPKTYEQYF. The V and J genes are TRBV19 and TRBJ2-7; no definite D call. V was clipped by 1 base and J by 2 bases, with 9 bases between them. This CDR3 is 14 amino acids long. CDR1 and CDR2 (germline): LNHDA, SQIVND (reference sequence).

The V call is TRBV24-1, the J call TRBJ1-2; D is ambiguous. CDR1 KGHDR and CDR2 SFDVKD come from the germline V gene. V dropped 4 bases and J dropped 5 bases, with 4 bases sitting between them. This CDR3 spans 11 amino acids. DNA for the CDR3: TGTGCCACCAGTGACGGGTATGGCTACACCTTC. Its protein is CATSDGYGYTF.

This chain uses TRBV10-2 with TRBJ1-1; 8 bases are a match to TRBD1. J gave up 4 bases and V 8 bases, and 6 bases lay outside the gene matches. In germline, CDR1 is WSHSY, CDR2 SAAADI. The length of the CDR3 is 13 residues. CDR3 DNA: TGCGCCAGCGGAACCACAGGGGGCACTGAAGCTTTCTTT. Its translation: CASGTTGGTEAFF.

V usage is TRBV10-3 and J usage is TRBJ1-2; 8 nucleotides agree with TRBD1. Trimming at V came to 3 bases and at J to 6 bases, leaving 3 bases not matched to a gene. The V gene's germline CDR1 is ENHRY and CDR2 SYGVKD. CDR3 length: 13 amino acids. CDR3: CAISDSGGNGYTF. The CDR3 nucleotides read TGTGCCATCAGTGATTCAGGGGGCAATGGCTACACCTTC.

The rearrangement uses TRBV9 and TRBJ1-6, with TRBD1 matching over 9 bases. The CDR3 is 16 residues long. CDR1 SGDLS and CDR2 YYNGEE come from the germline V gene. Germline trimming cut 1 base from V and 8 bases from J; bases unmatched to any gene: 7. CDR3 protein: CASSVSTDRGDSPLHF. The CDR3 nucleotides read TGTGCCAGCAGCGTATCGACGGACAGGGGAGATTCACCCCTCCACTTT.

V usage is TRBV4-1 and J usage is TRBJ2-7; D gene ambiguous. V was pared by 0 bases and J by 3 bases, with 3 bases between. Germline CDR1 reads MGHRA; CDR2 reads YSYEKL. The CDR3 contains 12 residues. The CDR3 coding sequence is TGCGCCAGCAGCCAAGATAGCTACGAGCAGTACTTC. The encoded protein is CASSQDSYEQYF.

The chain uses TRBV29-1 and TRBJ2-7; 7 nucleotides agree with TRBD2. J gave up 6 bases and V 4 bases, and 3 bases lay outside the gene matches. The CDR3 is 11 residues long. Germline V gene sequence: CDR1 SQVTM, CDR2 ANQGSEA. CDR3 coding DNA: TGCAGCGTTGTAGCGGGCTGCGAGCAGTACTTC. It codes for CSVVAGCEQYF.

This clonotype has more than one count but fewer than ten. This chain uses TRBV10-2 with TRBJ1-5, with D hard to call. V lost 3 bases and J lost 3, with 6 bases in between. CDR1 and CDR2 (germline): WSHSY, SAAADI. The CDR3 sequence is 13 residues long. CDR3 in DNA: TGCGCCAGCAGTGATCAGGACAATCAGCCCCAGCATTTT. It codes for CASSDQDNQPQHF.

This clonotype was seen once. The gene calls are TRBV24-1 and TRBJ2-1; TRBD2 agrees at 12 bases. Germline assignment: CDR1 KGHDR and CDR2 SFDVKD. The CDR3 length is 17 residues. V gave up 7 bases and J gave up 3 bases; unmatched junction bases: 9. The CDR3 DNA is TGTGCCACCAGCCCTTCTGGGGGACTAGCGGGCTACAATGAGCAGTTCTTC. Its translation is CATSPSGGLAGYNEQFF.

The chain recombines TRBV25-1 with TRBJ2-3; a possible D gene is TRBD1 (6 bases). Trimming stripped 6 bases from V and 1 base from J, with 17 bases between. CDR1 MGHDK and CDR2 SYGVNS come from the germline V gene. The CDR3 is made up of 16 amino acids. The CDR3 DNA reads TGTGCCAGCAGCTTGACAGGACGAGGTGGCACAGATACGCAGTATTTT. Protein sequence: CASSLTGRGGTDTQYF. The complete variable domain, with remaining parts taken from reference TRBV25-1 and TRBJ2-3, reads EADIYQTPRYLVIGTGKKITLECSQTMGHDKMYWYQQDPGMELHLIHYSYGVNSTEKGDLSSESTVSRIRTEHFPLTLESARPSHTSQYLCASSLTGRGGTDTQYFGPGTRLTVL.

This chain links TRBV12-3 or TRBV12-4 with TRBJ1-4; D possibly corresponds to TRBD1 (5 bases). V lost 1 base to trimming and J lost 8 bases, with 11 bases between them. This CDR3 spans 14 amino acids. The CDR3 protein is CASSLGGSGEKLFF. The CDR3 DNA is TGTGCCAGCAGTTTAGGAGGGTCAGGGGAAAAACTGTTTTTT.

This clonotype was detected only a few times. The chain links TRBV15 to TRBJ2-3; unclear D gene. In germline, CDR1 is LNHNV, CDR2 YYDKDF (reference sequence). V dropped 7 bases and J dropped 2 bases, with 10 bases sitting between them. This CDR3 has 13 amino acids. CDR3 DNA sequence: TGTGCCACCAAAATGGAGCACACAGATACGCAGTATTTT. It specifies CATKMEHTDTQYF.

There are many counts of this clonotype. The rearrangement links TRBV6-5 to TRBJ2-2, with D uncertain. V was cut by 3 bases and J by 1 base, with 6 bases left in between. Germline CDR1 and CDR2: MNHEY and SVGAGI. CDR3 length: 14 amino acids. The CDR3 sequence: CASSYGENTGELFF. The CDR3 coding sequence is TGTGCCAGCAGTTATGGGGAGAACACCGGGGAGCTGTTTTTT.

This clonotype has only a few counts. CDR3 bases: TGTGCCAGCAGTTTAGGAAGGCTCGAGCAGTTCTTC. It encodes CASSLGRLEQFF. This chain connects TRBV28 to TRBJ2-1; unclear D gene. V gave up 2 bases and J gave up 10 bases, with 9 bases separating them. CDR3 length equals 12 residues. Per germline, CDR1 MDHEN and CDR2 SYDVKM.

V and J are TRBV25-1 and TRBJ1-5; possible D gene TRBD1, 5 bases. V dropped 3 bases and J dropped 3 bases, with 15 bases sitting between them. Germline V lookup: CDR1 MGHDK, CDR2 SYGVNS. CDR3 length equals 16 residues. DNA of the CDR3: TGTGCCAGCAGTGATGTCGACGGGACTTTCAATCAGCCCCAGCATTTT. Amino acid sequence: CASSDVDGTFNQPQHF.

The chain carries TRBV12-3 or TRBV12-4 and TRBJ2-5; no clear D gene. The CDR3 length is 15 residues. Trimming left V 0 bases short and J 1 base short, with 9 bases between. CDR3 sequence (DNA): TGTGCCAGCAGTTTAGCAGGGCCCATCCAAGAGACCCAGTACTTC. Translating gives CASSLAGPIQETQYF.

The CDR3: CASNVRMGEQYV. CDR3 in DNA: TGTGCCAGCAACGTCCGTATGGGCGAGCAGTACGTC. The chain employs TRBV2 and TRBJ2-7; D unresolved. The CDR3 consists of 12 residues. The germline CDR1 and CDR2 sequences are SNHLY and FYNNEI. The V and J ends lost 7 bases and 6 bases respectively, with 13 bases between them.

This clonotype has a single count. V and J are TRBV2 and TRBJ2-7; D remains unclear. V was clipped by 5 bases and J by 2 bases, with 10 bases between them. This CDR3 has 13 amino acids. Germline lookup yields CDR1 SNHLY and CDR2 FYNNEI. As DNA, the CDR3 is TGTGCCAGCAGTAGAGATTATCCCTACGAGCAGTACTTC. It yields the protein CASSRDYPYEQYF.

The chain carries TRBV2 and TRBJ1-4; D remains ambiguous. The ends were cut back, 7 bases at V and 3 bases at J, with 6 bases in the middle. Germline CDR1 reads SNHLY; CDR2 reads FYNNEI. This CDR3 has 12 amino acids. The CDR3 nucleotides are TGTGCCAGCATCGCGGCTAATGAAAAACTGTTTTTT. Translated: CASIAANEKLFF.

This clonotype occurred once. The chain uses TRBV6-1 and TRBJ2-7; 11 positions agree with TRBD2. The CDR3 has 15 amino acids. Per germline, CDR1 MNHNS and CDR2 SASEGT. V was pared by 4 bases and J by 0 bases, with 2 bases of the junction left unmatched. CDR3 loop: CASSASGGFSYEQYF. For the CDR3, the DNA is TGTGCCAGCAGTGCTAGCGGGGGGTTCTCCTACGAGCAGTACTTC.

V and J are TRBV19 and TRBJ1-2; D might be TRBD1 (6 bases). Germline CDR1 LNHDA, CDR2 SQIVND (reference sequence). The V and J ends lost 1 base and 8 bases respectively, with 14 bases between them. CDR3 length: 14 amino acids. Written as DNA, the CDR3 is TGTGCCAGTAGTATAGCCTACAGGGTGAGCGGCTACACCTTC. Amino acids: CASSIAYRVSGYTF.